This is a list of T cell receptor beta chains from one sample in a study of CD8+CD57+ T cells in acquired aplastic anemia. TCRdb re-analysed the reads in MiXCR, keeping a single row per CDR3 protein. Here the sample spans about 98,000 distinct CDR3 sequences, less than 75% being singletons. Input material: sorted CD4+, CD8+, or CD8+CD57+ T cells (not recorded which) from PBMCs. These TCRs come from a human donor with aplastic anemia. Each CDR3 is given with its conserved first and last residue. Fields, in order: V gene, J gene, CDR3 protein.

>TRBV24-1|TRBJ2-2
CATSAHDWGGELFF
>TRBV24-1|TRBJ2-5
CATSDRAGQGKETQYF
>TRBV2|TRBJ2-7
CASRLGFFEQYF
>TRBV4-1|TRBJ1-3
CASSQEEEAGNTIYF
>TRBV24-1|TRBJ2-3
CATSDWADKSTDTQYF
>TRBV20-1|TRBJ2-7
CSARISAGQYF
>TRBV29-1|TRBJ2-3
CSVVGSAGVSTDTQYF
>TRBV14|TRBJ2-5
CASSRQLAGETQYF
>TRBV5-4|TRBJ2-1
CASSLEYGPNYNEQFF
>TRBV7-9|TRBJ2-4
CASSPSAKNIQYF
>TRBV20-1|TRBJ1-3
CSARGKGRNTIYF
>TRBV20-1|TRBJ2-2
CSARETSTGELFF
>TRBV20-1|TRBJ1-1
CSATDRVDFF
>TRBV20-1|TRBJ2-7
CSARTSGGAEQYF
>TRBV18|TRBJ2-7
CASSPPGQIYEQYF
>TRBV19|TRBJ1-6
CASTDRGSPLHF
>TRBV4-3|TRBJ2-7
CASSQEEGYEQYF
>TRBV2|TRBJ2-7
CASRGGPKAYEQYF
>TRBV24-1|TRBJ2-2
CATSDLTGELFF
>TRBV12-3/TRBV12-4|TRBJ2-3
CASSWDQGRTDTQYF
>TRBV20-1|TRBJ2-1
CSARRRVNNEQFF
>TRBV7-9|TRBJ2-7
CASSQSSYGQYF
>TRBV20-1|TRBJ1-1
CSATPGSPKAFF
>TRBV11-2|TRBJ2-1
CASSFGREQFF
>TRBV13|TRBJ2-3
CASSPPGGGAGDTQYF
>TRBV7-3|TRBJ2-1
CASSLVGNEQFF
>TRBV29-1|TRBJ2-7
CSVEGRDRNYEQYF
>TRBV2|TRBJ2-6
CASKKSSGANVLTF
>TRBV7-2|TRBJ2-7
CASSLEAPRPYEQYF
>TRBV20-1|TRBJ1-5
CSARTGEEPQHF
>TRBV2|TRBJ2-7
CASRPGTGTYEQYF